This is a list of T cell receptor beta chains from one sample in a study of T cells after posttransplantation cyclophosphamide. The table came from immunoSEQ multiplex PCR; TCRdb's copy has only in-frame clones and leaves some out. The repertoire has about 10,000 clones, roughly 98% of them found once; the top ten carry around 0.25%. Sequencing was done on a sample of naive CD4+ T cells sorted from PBMCs. The source is a woman aged 55-70 years in good health, CMV-negative, and a related stem cell transplant donor. CDR3s include the opening cysteine and the closing phenylalanine or tryptophan. A D gene is named only where the DNA matches it firmly. Clone size is shown for a subset of rows, as once, few, many or a class of expanded clone.

length	D	size	V	J	DNA	CDR3
16	TRBD1	once	TRBV19	TRBJ1-5	TGTGCCAGTAGTACAGCCGGGACAGGGGGAGGTCAGCCCCAGCATTTT	CASSTAGTGGGQPQHF
12	TRBD1	.	TRBV10-3	TRBJ2-3	TGTGCCATTGGACAGGGGGCAGATACGCAGTATTTT	CAIGQGADTQYF
16	TRBD1	.	TRBV2	TRBJ2-4	TGTGCCAGCGGAGGGACAGGGCCCGTAGGCAAAAACATTCAGTACTTC	CASGGTGPVGKNIQYF
16	TRBD1	.	TRBV4-2	TRBJ2-2	TGTGCCAGCAGCCAAGGACGAGGGACAGGGGACGGGGAGCTGTTTTTT	CASSQGRGTGDGELFF
14	TRBD1	.	TRBV2	TRBJ2-7	TGTGCCAGCAGTGGGGGACAGGGGGTTGACGAGCAGTACTTC	CASSGGQGVDEQYF
15	.	.	TRBV19	TRBJ2-3	TGTGCCAGTAGTATAGCAGAAACCGACACAGATACGCAGTATTTT	CASSIAETDTDTQYF
16	.	.	TRBV11-2	TRBJ2-2	TGTGCCAGCAGCTTCCGGAGACCTCCGAACACCGGGGAGCTGTTTTTT	CASSFRRPPNTGELFF
15	TRBD1	.	TRBV30	TRBJ1-5	TGTGCCTGGAGCCTAGGACAGGCCCGGAATCAGCCCCAGCATTTT	CAWSLGQARNQPQHF
12	.	.	TRBV7-6	TRBJ2-3	TGTGCCAGCAGCTTCGGTCGAGATACGCAGTATTTT	CASSFGRDTQYF
15	TRBD1	.	TRBV19	TRBJ2-3	TGTGCCAGTAGTATGAAAAGGGGGCCCACAGATACGCAGTATTTT	CASSMKRGPTDTQYF
14	.	.	TRBV7-8	TRBJ2-1	TGTGCCAGCAGCCCCCGGGACACAGCCAATGAGCAGTTCTTC	CASSPRDTANEQFF
14	TRBD1	.	TRBV10-3	TRBJ2-1	TGTGCCATCAGTGCAAGGGACAGGGGCAATGAGCAGTTCTTC	CAISARDRGNEQFF
13	.	.	TRBV6-6	TRBJ2-5	TGTGCCAGCAGTTACCGGCCGGGGGAGACCCAGTACTTC	CASSYRPGETQYF
14	.	.	TRBV7-3	TRBJ1-1	TGTGCCAGCAGACAAGGGGCCATGAACACTGAAGCTTTCTTT	CASRQGAMNTEAFF
18	TRBD2	.	TRBV7-9	TRBJ2-5	TGTGCCAGCAGCTTACGTTCAACTAGCGGGGGCATCCAAGAGACCCAGTACTTC	CASSLRSTSGGIQETQYF
15	TRBD1	.	TRBV9	TRBJ1-2	TGTGCCAGCAGCACAGAAACAGGGGGGGTCTATGGCTACACCTTC	CASSTETGGVYGYTF